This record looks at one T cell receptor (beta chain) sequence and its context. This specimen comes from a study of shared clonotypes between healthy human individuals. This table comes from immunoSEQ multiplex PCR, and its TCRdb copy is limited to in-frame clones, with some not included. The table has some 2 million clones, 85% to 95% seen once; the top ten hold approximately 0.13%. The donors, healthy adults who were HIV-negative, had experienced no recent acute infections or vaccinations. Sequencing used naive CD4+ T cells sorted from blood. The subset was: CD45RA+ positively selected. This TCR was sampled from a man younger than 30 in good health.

The CDR3 bases are TGCGCCAGCAGCCAAGGAGGCCCTCAGGGCTCCCAAGAGACCCAGTACTTC. Translation gives CASSQGGPQGSQETQYF. V gene TRBV4-1 combines with J gene TRBJ2-5; D might be TRBD1 (5 bases). V was shortened by 1 base and J by 1 base, with 16 bases between the two germline ends. This CDR3 contains 17 residues. Germline assignment: CDR1 MGHRA and CDR2 YSYEKL.